This TCR beta chain was retrieved from a study of control samples from healthy donors and cancer patients. Libraries were prepared by immunoSEQ multiplex PCR; TCRdb keeps only in-frame clonotypes and omits some of them. The sample lists tens of thousands of clones; over 75% were seen once. V was trimmed by 2 bases and J by 7 bases, leaving 6 bases between them. The CDR3 covers 13 residues. The V call is TRBV12-3 or TRBV12-4, the J call TRBJ1-6; D is unresolved. This TCR came from a woman between 45 and 60 years old with head and neck cancer. The sequencing input was PBMCs. CDR3 loop: CASSLNGNSPLHF. Written as DNA, the CDR3 is TGTGCCAGCAGTTTAAATGGGAATTCACCCCTCCACTTT.